These 22 T cell receptor beta chains were all obtained from the same sample, sequenced in a study of cytomegalovirus exposure and HLA in healthy donors. The PCR was carried out with 60 Vbeta primers and 13 Jbeta primers. Sequenced by immunoSEQ multiplex PCR; TCRdb stores in-frame clones only, minus some. The sample has 150,000 to 200,000 clones, 60% to 85% seen once; the top ten hold approximately 0.99%. Sequencing used PBMCs. The receptors were sampled from a woman aged 40-49 years in good health and CMV-seronegative.

This clone was seen more than once but under ten times. The same CDR3 can be traced to other DNA sequences in this sample. The chain's CDR3 is CASSLGGNEQFF. The CDR3 DNA reads as TGCGCCAGCAGCTTGGGCGGGAATGAGCAGTTCTTC. The V and J genes are TRBV5-1 and TRBJ2-1; D perhaps matches TRBD2 (5 bases). Trimming pared 0 bases from V and 7 bases from J, leaving 5 bases between. Germline lookup yields CDR1 SGHRS and CDR2 YFSETQ. This CDR3 spans 12 amino acids.

V gene TRBV6-5 combines with J gene TRBJ2-2; 8 bases align to TRBD2. CDR1 is MNHEY, CDR2 SVGAGI, per germline. With 8 bases clipped from V and 4 bases from J, the junction kept 6 bases outside the gene matches. This CDR3 spans 14 amino acids. The CDR3 is CASGGLAGTGELFF. CDR3 bases: TGTGCCAGCGGCGGGCTAGCGGGCACCGGGGAGCTGTTTTTT.

This rearrangement joins TRBV28 to TRBJ2-7; no definite D call. The CDR3 runs to 11 residues. Trimming pared 6 bases from V and 4 bases from J, leaving 7 bases between. Per germline, CDR1 MDHEN and CDR2 SYDVKM. In nucleotides, the CDR3 is TGTGCCAGCAGCCCAAAATACGAGCAGTACTTC. Its protein is CASSPKYEQYF.

This chain links TRBV27 with TRBJ1-2, with TRBD1 identical over 11 bases. J was trimmed by 4 bases and V by 4 bases; bases with no gene match: 5. The CDR3 totals 15 residues. Germline assignment: CDR1 MNHEY and CDR2 SMNVEV (reference sequence). CDR3 nucleotide sequence: TGTGCCAGCAGTTCCGGGACAGGGGGAGTCTATGGCTACACCTTC. Translated, it gives CASSSGTGGVYGYTF.

This clone came up once. The chain is built from TRBV5-1 and TRBJ2-3; D may be TRBD2 (6 bases). V lost 1 base and J lost 2, with 11 bases in between. In germline, CDR1 is SGHRS, CDR2 YFSETQ. The CDR3 is made up of 15 amino acids. CDR3 DNA: TGCGCCAGCAGCTTGAAGCTAGCGCACACAGATACGCAGTATTTT. Translated, it gives CASSLKLAHTDTQYF.

The genes are TRBV11-2 and TRBJ2-3; D possibly corresponds to TRBD1 (5 bases). The germline CDR1 and CDR2 sequences are SGHAT and FQNNGV. This CDR3 region has 16 residues. Trimming pared 1 base from V and 2 bases from J, leaving 13 bases between. The CDR3 protein is CASSLGAGINTDTQYF. In DNA, the CDR3 is TGTGCCAGCAGCTTAGGGGCAGGGATTAACACAGATACGCAGTATTTT.

DNA for the CDR3: TGTGCCAGTAGTATAGCAGGGTCCACTAATGAAAAACTGTTTTTT. Its translation: CASSIAGSTNEKLFF. The chain employs TRBV19 and TRBJ1-4; the D gene is possibly TRBD1 (5 bases). The germline V and J ends were trimmed by 1 base and 2 bases, with 8 bases remaining between them. The germline CDR1 and CDR2 sequences are LNHDA and SQIVND (reference sequence). This CDR3 has 15 amino acids.

This chain links TRBV29-1 with TRBJ2-5; perhaps TRBD1 as D (5 bases). Trimming took off 3 bases at V and 4 bases at J, with 9 bases between the two ends. The V gene's germline CDR1 is SQVTM and CDR2 ANQGSEA. CDR3 length: 12 residues. The DNA for the CDR3 is TGCAGCGTTGAGGGGCTTGGAGAGACCCAGTACTTC. This translates into CSVEGLGETQYF.

The V call is TRBV6-5, the J call TRBJ1-2; 7 bases match TRBD1. V gave up 6 bases and J gave up 8 bases; unmatched junction bases: 9. This CDR3 is built from 13 residues. Germline V gene sequence: CDR1 MNHEY, CDR2 SVGAGI. CDR3: CASRPDRERGYTF. The CDR3, as DNA: TGTGCCAGCAGACCCGACAGGGAAAGAGGCTACACCTTC.

This chain links TRBV6-1 with TRBJ2-1; D unclear. Between the trimmed V and J ends, which lost 1 base and 0 bases, there was a span of 7 bases. CDR3 length: 15 amino acids. CDR1 is MNHNS and CDR2 is SASEGT in the germline V gene. In nucleotides, the CDR3 is TGTGCCAGCAGTGAAGAGGCTAGCTCCTACAATGAGCAGTTCTTC. This codes for CASSEEASSYNEQFF.

This clone was counted between two and nine times. V is TRBV6-1 and J is TRBJ1-5, with a weak D call TRBD1 (6 bases). The CDR3 totals 15 residues. V was cut by 1 base and J by 3 bases, with 10 bases left in between. CDR1 is MNHNS and CDR2 is SASEGT in the germline V gene. The CDR3 loop reads CASSEGGQFNQPQHF. CDR3 nucleotides: TGTGCCAGCAGTGAAGGGGGACAATTCAATCAGCCCCAGCATTTT.

This clone was seen once. Other nucleotide sequences from this sample produce the same CDR3. The chain couples TRBV7-2 to TRBJ2-1, with 15 bases identical to TRBD2. The CDR3 totals 15 residues. V shed 6 bases and J 7 bases; nucleotides not matched to a gene: 4. Germline lookup yields CDR1 SGHTA and CDR2 FQGNSA. This chain's CDR3 is CASRSGLAGGNEQFF. DNA for the CDR3: TGTGCCAGCAGGAGCGGACTAGCGGGGGGGAATGAGCAGTTCTTC.

This clone was seen more than once but under ten times. The rearrangement links TRBV19 to TRBJ1-2, with 7 positions matching TRBD1. The CDR3 is 14 amino acids. The ends lost 5 bases at V and 3 bases at J; junction bases unmatched: 6. Germline CDR1 and CDR2: LNHDA and SQIVND (reference sequence). DNA of the CDR3: TGTGCCAGTAGTGTACAGGGGCGCCACTATGGCTACACCTTC. Protein sequence: CASSVQGRHYGYTF.

V usage is TRBV7-7 and J usage is TRBJ2-3; 10 bases fit TRBD2. Trimming cost V 1 base and J 7 bases; bases outside gene matches: 8. This CDR3 region has 16 residues. The germline V gene encodes CDR1 SSHAT and CDR2 FNYEAQ (reference sequence). For the CDR3, the DNA is TGTGCCAGCAGCTTAGGGGTCAGCGGGAGGGACAATACGCAGTATTTT. As protein: CASSLGVSGRDNTQYF.

This clone was counted once. This chain uses TRBV7-2 with TRBJ2-7, with D unclear. Germline assignment: CDR1 SGHTA and CDR2 FQGNSA. V was clipped by 5 bases and J by 6 bases, with 17 bases between them. The CDR3 spans 14 residues. The CDR3 DNA follows: TGTGCCAGCAGCCTGGGTCCAGACTTCGGCGAGCAGTACTTC. Amino acids: CASSLGPDFGEQYF.

The chain carries TRBV15 and TRBJ1-1, with D perhaps matching TRBD1 (6 bases). V was pared by 3 bases and J by 0 bases, with 11 bases between. This CDR3 has 15 residues. Germline V gene data show CDR1 as LNHNV and CDR2 as YYDKDF (reference sequence). The CDR3: CATSRYGQMNTEAFF. DNA for the CDR3: TGTGCCACCAGCAGGTATGGACAGATGAACACTGAAGCTTTCTTT. Full variable domain (rest looked up from reference TRBV15 and TRBJ1-1): DAMVIQNPRYQVTQFGKPVTLSCSQTLNHNVMYWYQQKSSQAPKLLFHYYDKDFNNEADTPDNFQSRRPNTSFCFLDIRSPGLGDTAMYLCATSRYGQMNTEAFFGQGTRLTVV.

The gene calls are TRBV11-3 and TRBJ2-7; 9 bases are shared with TRBD1. The CDR3 loop spans 16 amino acids. Germline CDR1 is SGHNT and CDR2 is YENEEA. Losses at the gene ends were 4 bases for V and 2 bases for J; bases not matched to a gene: 9. The CDR3 protein is CASSSWDRATPYEQYF. As DNA, the CDR3 is TGTGCCAGCAGCTCATGGGACAGGGCAACCCCCTACGAGCAGTACTTC.

The chain links TRBV6-5 to TRBJ1-2, with D possibly being TRBD1 (6 bases). Trimming removed 7 bases from V and 8 bases from J, with 17 bases in between. The CDR3 length is 13 residues. The germline CDR1 and CDR2 sequences are MNHEY and SVGAGI. The CDR3 sequence: CASTPQGLKGYTF. The CDR3 nucleotides are TGTGCCAGCACCCCACAGGGACTAAAAGGCTACACCTTC.

This chain connects TRBV7-6 to TRBJ2-1; 8 positions agree with TRBD2. CDR3 length equals 17 residues. Germline V gene sequence: CDR1 SGHVS, CDR2 FNYEAQ. The junction had 6 bases not matched to a gene; V was cut back by 2 bases and J by 0 bases. CDR3 residues: CASSLYRGGRSYNEQFF. CDR3 bases: TGTGCCAGCAGCTTATATCGGGGGGGTCGCTCCTACAATGAGCAGTTCTTC.

The V call is TRBV4-1, the J call TRBJ1-5, with D possibly matching TRBD1 (6 bases). The V gene's germline CDR1 is MGHRA and CDR2 YSYEKL. This CDR3 is 15 amino acids long. Trimming pared 1 base from V and 3 bases from J, leaving 10 bases between. The CDR3 here is CASSQATGPNQPQHF. The CDR3 DNA reads as TGCGCCAGCAGCCAAGCGACAGGCCCCAATCAGCCCCAGCATTTT.

The rearrangement links TRBV7-6 to TRBJ2-3; D possibly corresponds to TRBD2 (6 bases). Germline V gives CDR1 SGHVS, CDR2 FNYEAQ. The germline V and J ends were trimmed by 5 bases and 3 bases, with 15 bases remaining between them. The length of the CDR3 is 15 residues. The CDR3 region has the DNA TGTGCCAGCAGCCCCCCAGCGGGTCTTACAGATACGCAGTATTTT. This sequence encodes CASSPPAGLTDTQYF.

The chain links TRBV5-6 to TRBJ2-7; weak D call: TRBD2 (6 bases). The length of the CDR3 is 16 residues. Germline CDR1 and CDR2: SGHDT and YYEEEE. Trimming left V 0 bases short and J 2 bases short, with 15 bases between. DNA for the CDR3: TGTGCCAGCAGCTTGGGAAGGGACTTCCCTCCCTACGAGCAGTACTTC. This codes for CASSLGRDFPPYEQYF. Full variable domain (rest looked up from reference TRBV5-6 and TRBJ2-7): DAGVTQSPTHLIKTRGQQVTLRCSPKSGHDTVSWYQQALGQGPQFIFQYYEEEERQRGNFPDRFSGHQFPNYSSELNVNALLLGDSALYLCASSLGRDFPPYEQYFGPGTRLTVT.